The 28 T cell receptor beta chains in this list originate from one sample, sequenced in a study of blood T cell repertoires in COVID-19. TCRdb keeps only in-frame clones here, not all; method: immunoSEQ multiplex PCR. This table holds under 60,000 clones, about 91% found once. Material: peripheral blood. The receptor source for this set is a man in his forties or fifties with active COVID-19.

CDR3 bases: TGTGCCAGCAGTGAAGGGACAGGGGGCCTAGAGACCCAGTACTTC. It is translated as CASSEGTGGLETQYF. The rearrangement uses TRBV2 and TRBJ2-5, with 11 bases identical to TRBD1. V dropped 1 base and J dropped 4; count of bases not matched to a gene: 2. CDR3 length: 15 residues. The germline V gene encodes CDR1 SNHLY and CDR2 FYNNEI. Full variable domain (remainder filled in from reference TRBV2 and TRBJ2-5): EPEVTQTPSHQVTQMGQEVILRCVPISNHLYFYWYRQILGQKVEFLVSFYNNEISEKSEIFDDQFSVERPDGSNFTLKIRSTKLEDSAMYFCASSEGTGGLETQYFGPGTRLLVL.

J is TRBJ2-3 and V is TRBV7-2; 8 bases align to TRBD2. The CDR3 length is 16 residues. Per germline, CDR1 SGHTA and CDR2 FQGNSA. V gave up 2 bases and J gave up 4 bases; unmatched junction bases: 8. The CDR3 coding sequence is TGTGCCAGCAGCTTACAGCCCCGGGGGGGCGCAGATACGCAGTATTTT. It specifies CASSLQPRGGADTQYF.

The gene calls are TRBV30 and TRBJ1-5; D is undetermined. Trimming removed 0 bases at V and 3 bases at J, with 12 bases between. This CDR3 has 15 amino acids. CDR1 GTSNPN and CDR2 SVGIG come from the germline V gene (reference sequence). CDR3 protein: CAWSVGSTANQPQHF. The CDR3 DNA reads TGTGCCTGGAGTGTCGGAAGTACAGCCAATCAGCCCCAGCATTTT. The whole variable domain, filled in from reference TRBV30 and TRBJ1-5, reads SQTIHQWPATLVQPVGSPLSLECTVEGTSNPNLYWYRQAAGRGLQLLFYSVGIGQISSEVPQNLSASRPQDRQFILSSKKLLLSDSGFYLCAWSVGSTANQPQHFGDGTRLSIL.

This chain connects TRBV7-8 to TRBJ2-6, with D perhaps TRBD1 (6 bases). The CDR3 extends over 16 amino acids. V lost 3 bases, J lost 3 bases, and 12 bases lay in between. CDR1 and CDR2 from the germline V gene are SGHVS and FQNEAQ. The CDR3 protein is CASSFQGSLGANVLTF. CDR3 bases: TGTGCCAGCAGCTTTCAGGGGTCTCTTGGGGCCAACGTCCTGACTTTC.

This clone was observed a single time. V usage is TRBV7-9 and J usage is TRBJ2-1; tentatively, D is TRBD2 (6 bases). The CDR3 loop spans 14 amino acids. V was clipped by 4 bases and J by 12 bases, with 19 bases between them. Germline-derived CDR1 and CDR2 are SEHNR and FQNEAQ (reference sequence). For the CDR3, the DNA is TGTGCCAGCAGCTCGGCTAGCGTACGCCGGGGGCAGTTCTTC. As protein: CASSSASVRRGQFF.

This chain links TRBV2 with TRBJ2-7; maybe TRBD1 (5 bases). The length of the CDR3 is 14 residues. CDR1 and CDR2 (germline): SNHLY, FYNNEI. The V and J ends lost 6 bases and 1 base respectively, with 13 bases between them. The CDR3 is CASRGQANSYEQYF. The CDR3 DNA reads TGTGCCAGCAGGGGGCAGGCTAATTCCTACGAGCAGTACTTC.

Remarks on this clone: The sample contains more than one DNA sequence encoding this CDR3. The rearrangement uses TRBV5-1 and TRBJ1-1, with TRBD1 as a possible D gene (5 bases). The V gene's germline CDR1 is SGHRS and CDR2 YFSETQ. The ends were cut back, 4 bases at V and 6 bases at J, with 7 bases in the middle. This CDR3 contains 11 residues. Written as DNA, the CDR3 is TGCGCCAGCAGCACGGGGGCTGAAGCTTTCTTT. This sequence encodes CASSTGAEAFF.

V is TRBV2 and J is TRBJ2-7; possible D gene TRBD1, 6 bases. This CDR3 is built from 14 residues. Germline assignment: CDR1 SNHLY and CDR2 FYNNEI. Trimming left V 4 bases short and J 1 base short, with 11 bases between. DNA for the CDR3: TGTGCCAGCAGTGTGGGACAACAATCCTACGAGCAGTACTTC. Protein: CASSVGQQSYEQYF.

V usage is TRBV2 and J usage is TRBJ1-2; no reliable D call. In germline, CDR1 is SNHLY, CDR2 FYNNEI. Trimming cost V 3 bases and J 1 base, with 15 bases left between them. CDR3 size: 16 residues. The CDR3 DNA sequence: TGTGCCAGCAGTGAGTTGCGTATGACGGGTAACTATGGCTACACCTTC. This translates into CASSELRMTGNYGYTF.

CDR3 in amino acids: CASSQDEWENEQFF. CDR3 DNA sequence: TGCGCCAGCAGCCAAGATGAGTGGGAGAATGAGCAGTTCTTC. This chain links TRBV4-3 with TRBJ2-1, with a tentative D call TRBD2 (5 bases). CDR1 LGHNA and CDR2 YSLEER come from the germline V gene. Trimming removed 0 bases from V and 7 bases from J, with 10 bases in between. The CDR3 totals 14 residues.

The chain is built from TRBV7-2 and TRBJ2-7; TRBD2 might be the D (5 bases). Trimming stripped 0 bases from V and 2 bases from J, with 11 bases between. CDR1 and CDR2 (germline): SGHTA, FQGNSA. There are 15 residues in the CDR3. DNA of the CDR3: TGTGCCAGCAGCTTAGCAGGGAGTTCGGCCTACGAGCAGTACTTC. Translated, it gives CASSLAGSSAYEQYF.

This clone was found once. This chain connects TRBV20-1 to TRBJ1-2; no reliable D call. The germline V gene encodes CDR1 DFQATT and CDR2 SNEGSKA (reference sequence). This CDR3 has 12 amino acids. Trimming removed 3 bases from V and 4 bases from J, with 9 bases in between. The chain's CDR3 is CSASMGSYGYTF. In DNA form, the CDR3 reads TGCAGTGCTAGTATGGGCAGCTATGGCTACACCTTC.

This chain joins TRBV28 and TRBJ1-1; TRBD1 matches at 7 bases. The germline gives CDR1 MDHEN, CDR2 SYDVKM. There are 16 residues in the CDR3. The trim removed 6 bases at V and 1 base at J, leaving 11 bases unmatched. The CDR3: CASRTATGNKNTEAFF. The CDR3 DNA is TGTGCCAGCAGAACAGCGACAGGGAATAAGAACACTGAAGCTTTCTTT.

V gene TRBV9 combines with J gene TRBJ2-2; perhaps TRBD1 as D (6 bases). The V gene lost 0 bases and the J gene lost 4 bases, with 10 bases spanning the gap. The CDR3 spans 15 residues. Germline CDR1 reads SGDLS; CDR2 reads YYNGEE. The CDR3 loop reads CASSVDRAGTGELFF. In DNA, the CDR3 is TGTGCCAGCAGCGTAGACAGGGCTGGCACCGGGGAGCTGTTTTTT. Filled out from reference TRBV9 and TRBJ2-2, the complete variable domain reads DSGVTQTPKHLITATGQRVTLRCSPRSGDLSVYWYQQSLDQGLQFLIQYYNGEERAKGNILERFSAQQFPDLHSELNLSSLELGDSALYFCASSVDRAGTGELFFGEGSRLTVL.

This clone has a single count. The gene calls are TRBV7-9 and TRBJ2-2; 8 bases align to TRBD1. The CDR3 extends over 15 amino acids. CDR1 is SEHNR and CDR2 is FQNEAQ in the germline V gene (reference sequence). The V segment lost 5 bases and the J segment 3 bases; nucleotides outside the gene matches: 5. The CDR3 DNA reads TGTGCCAGCAGCCGACAGGGGTGGGACACCGGGGAGCTGTTTTTT. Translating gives CASSRQGWDTGELFF. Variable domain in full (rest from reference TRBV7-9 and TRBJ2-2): DTGVSQNPRHKITKRGQNVTFRCDPISEHNRLYWYRQTLGQGPEFLTYFQNEAQLEKSRLLSDRFSAERPKGSFSTLEIQRTEQGDSAMYLCASSRQGWDTGELFFGEGSRLTVL.

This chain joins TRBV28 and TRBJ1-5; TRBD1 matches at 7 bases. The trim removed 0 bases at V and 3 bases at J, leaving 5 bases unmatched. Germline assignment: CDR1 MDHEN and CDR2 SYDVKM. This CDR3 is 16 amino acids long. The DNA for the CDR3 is TGTGCCAGCAGTTTATGGGGACAGACTTCCAATCAGCCCCAGCATTTT. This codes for CASSLWGQTSNQPQHF.

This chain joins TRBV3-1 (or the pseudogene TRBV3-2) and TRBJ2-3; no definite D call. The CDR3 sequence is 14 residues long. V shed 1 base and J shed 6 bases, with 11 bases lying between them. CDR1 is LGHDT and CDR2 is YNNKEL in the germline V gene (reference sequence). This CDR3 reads CASSQGEAADTQYF. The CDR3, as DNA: TGTGCCAGCAGCCAAGGAGAAGCTGCGGATACGCAGTATTTT.

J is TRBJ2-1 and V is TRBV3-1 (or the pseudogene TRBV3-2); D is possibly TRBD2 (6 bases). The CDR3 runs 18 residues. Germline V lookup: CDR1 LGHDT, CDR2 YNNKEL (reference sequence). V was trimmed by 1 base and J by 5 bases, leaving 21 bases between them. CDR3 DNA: TGTGCCAGCAGCCAAGGAGCTGCGGGGTGGGGAGTCAACAATGAGCAGTTCTTC. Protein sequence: CASSQGAAGWGVNNEQFF.

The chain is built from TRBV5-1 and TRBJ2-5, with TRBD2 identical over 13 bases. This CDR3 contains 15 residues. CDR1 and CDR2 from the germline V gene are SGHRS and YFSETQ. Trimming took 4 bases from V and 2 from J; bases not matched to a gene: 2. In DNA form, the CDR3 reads TGCGCCAGCAGCGGGGGACTAGCGGGGCAAGAGACCCAGTACTTC. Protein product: CASSGGLAGQETQYF. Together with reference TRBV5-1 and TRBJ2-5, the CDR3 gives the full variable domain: KAGVTQTPRYLIKTRGQQVTLSCSPISGHRSVSWYQQTPGQGLQFLFEYFSETQRNKGNFPGRFSGRQFSNSRSEMNVSTLELGDSALYLCASSGGLAGQETQYFGPGTRLLVL.

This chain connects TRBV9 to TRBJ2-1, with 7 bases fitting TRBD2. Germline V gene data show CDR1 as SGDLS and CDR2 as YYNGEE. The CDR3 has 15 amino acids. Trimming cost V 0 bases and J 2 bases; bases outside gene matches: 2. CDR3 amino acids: CASSVGGGTYNEQFF. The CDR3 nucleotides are TGTGCCAGCAGCGTAGGCGGGGGAACCTACAATGAGCAGTTCTTC.

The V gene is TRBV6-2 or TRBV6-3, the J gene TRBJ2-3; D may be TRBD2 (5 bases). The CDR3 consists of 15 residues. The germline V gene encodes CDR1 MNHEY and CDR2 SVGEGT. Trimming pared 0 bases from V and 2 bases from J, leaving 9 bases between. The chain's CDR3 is CASSYSRAPTDTQYF. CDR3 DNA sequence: TGTGCCAGCAGTTACTCGCGGGCCCCCACAGATACGCAGTATTTT.

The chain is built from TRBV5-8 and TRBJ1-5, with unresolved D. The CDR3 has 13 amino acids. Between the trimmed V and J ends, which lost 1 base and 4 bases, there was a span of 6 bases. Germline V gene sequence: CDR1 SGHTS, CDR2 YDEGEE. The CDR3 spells CASSLSRNQPQHF. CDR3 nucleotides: TGTGCCAGCAGCTTGTCCAGAAATCAGCCCCAGCATTTT.

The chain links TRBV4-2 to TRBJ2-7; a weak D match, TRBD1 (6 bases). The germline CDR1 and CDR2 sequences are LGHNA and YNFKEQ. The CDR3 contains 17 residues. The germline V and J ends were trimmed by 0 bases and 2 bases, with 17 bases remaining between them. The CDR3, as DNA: TGTGCCAGCAGCCAAGATACTGTAGGCAGGGGACCCTACGAGCAGTACTTC. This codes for CASSQDTVGRGPYEQYF.

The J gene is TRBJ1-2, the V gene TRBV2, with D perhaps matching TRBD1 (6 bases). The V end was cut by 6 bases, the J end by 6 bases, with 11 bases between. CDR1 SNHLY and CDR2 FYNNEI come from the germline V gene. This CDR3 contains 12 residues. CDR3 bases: TGTGCCAGCAGCGGAACAGGGAATGGCTACACCTTC. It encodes CASSGTGNGYTF.

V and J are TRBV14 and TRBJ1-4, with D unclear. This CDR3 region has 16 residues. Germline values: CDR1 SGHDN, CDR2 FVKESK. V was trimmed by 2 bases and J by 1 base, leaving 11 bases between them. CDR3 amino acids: CASSQYGRGTNEKLFF. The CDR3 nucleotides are TGTGCCAGCAGCCAATACGGTCGGGGAACTAATGAAAAACTGTTTTTT. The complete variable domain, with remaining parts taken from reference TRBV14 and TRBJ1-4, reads EAGVTQFPSHSVIEKGQTVTLRCDPISGHDNLYWYRRVMGKEIKFLLHFVKESKQDESGMPNNRFLAERTGGTYSTLKVQPAELEDSGVYFCASSQYGRGTNEKLFFGSGTQLSVL.

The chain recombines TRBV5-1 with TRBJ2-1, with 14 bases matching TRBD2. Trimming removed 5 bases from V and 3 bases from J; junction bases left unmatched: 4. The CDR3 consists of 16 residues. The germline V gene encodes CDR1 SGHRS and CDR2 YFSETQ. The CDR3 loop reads CASRRLAGGDYNEQFF. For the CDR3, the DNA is TGCGCCAGCAGGCGACTAGCGGGAGGGGACTACAATGAGCAGTTCTTC. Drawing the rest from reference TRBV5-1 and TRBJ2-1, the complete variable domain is KAGVTQTPRYLIKTRGQQVTLSCSPISGHRSVSWYQQTPGQGLQFLFEYFSETQRNKGNFPGRFSGRQFSNSRSEMNVSTLELGDSALYLCASRRLAGGDYNEQFFGPGTRLTVL.

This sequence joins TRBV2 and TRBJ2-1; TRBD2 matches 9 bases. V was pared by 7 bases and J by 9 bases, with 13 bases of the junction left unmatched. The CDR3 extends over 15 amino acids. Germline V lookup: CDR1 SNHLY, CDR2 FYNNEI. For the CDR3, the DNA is TGTGCCAGCAAACTATTTAGCGGGGGATCGGGTGAGCAGTTCTTC. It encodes CASKLFSGGSGEQFF.

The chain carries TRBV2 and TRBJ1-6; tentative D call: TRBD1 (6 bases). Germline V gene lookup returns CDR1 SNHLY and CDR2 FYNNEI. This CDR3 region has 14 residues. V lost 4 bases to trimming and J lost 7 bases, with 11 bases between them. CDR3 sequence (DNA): TGTGCCAGCAGTGTGGGGGCAGTAAATTCACCCCTCCACTTT. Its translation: CASSVGAVNSPLHF. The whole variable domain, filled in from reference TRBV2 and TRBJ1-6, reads EPEVTQTPSHQVTQMGQEVILRCVPISNHLYFYWYRQILGQKVEFLVSFYNNEISEKSEIFDDQFSVERPDGSNFTLKIRSTKLEDSAMYFCASSVGAVNSPLHFGNGTRLTVT.